The 20 T cell receptor beta chains below all came from one sample that was sequenced in a study of blood T cell repertoires in COVID-19. The repertoire was sequenced with immunoSEQ multiplex PCR; TCRdb's copy has only in-frame clones and lacks some. Here the sample spans 140,000 or so clones, roughly 83% being singletons. Input material: peripheral blood. These receptors all stem from a woman in her 70s with COVID-19, enrolled during active disease.

The chain joins TRBV21-1 to TRBJ2-7; no check of the table's D call, TRBD1, against the DNA was made. TRBV21-1 is classified as a pseudogene. The CDR3 totals 15 residues. CDR3 in amino acids: CASSHSRIIPYEQYF. In nucleotides, the CDR3 is TGTGCCAGCAGCCACAGTCGCATAATACCCTACGAGCAGTACTTC.

The chain combines TRBV28 with TRBJ1-2; tentatively, D is TRBD1 (5 bases). V lost 4 bases and J lost 1, with 13 bases in between. This CDR3 has 15 residues. Germline V gives CDR1 MDHEN, CDR2 SYDVKM. The CDR3 coding sequence is TGTGCCAGCAGTTCAGCCAGGGTTTTTAACTATGGCTACACCTTC. Translated: CASSSARVFNYGYTF.

V is TRBV28 and J is TRBJ2-7, with D maybe TRBD1 (7 bases). Germline values: CDR1 MDHEN, CDR2 SYDVKM. Trimming removed 3 bases at V and 3 bases at J, with 15 bases between. This CDR3 contains 15 residues. The CDR3: CASSLGGQVGYEQYF. In DNA, the CDR3 is TGTGCCAGCAGTTTGGGAGGACAGGTGGGCTACGAGCAGTACTTC.

V gene TRBV20-1 combines with J gene TRBJ1-1; tentative D call: TRBD1 (5 bases). The CDR3 totals 11 residues. CDR1 and CDR2 from the germline V gene are DFQATT and SNEGSKA (reference sequence). Trimming removed 5 bases at V and 7 bases at J, with 11 bases between. CDR3 residues: CSAVWGGEAFF. The CDR3 region has the DNA TGCAGTGCTGTATGGGGGGGTGAAGCTTTCTTT.

This rearrangement joins TRBV18 to TRBJ1-5; 8 positions agree with TRBD1. The germline CDR1 and CDR2 sequences are KGHSH and LQKENI. V lost 3 bases, J lost 2 bases, and 9 bases stayed unmatched. This CDR3 region has 17 residues. The CDR3 region has the DNA TGTGCCAGCTCACCGCTAGGACAGGGCCTAGGCAATCAGCCCCAGCATTTT. Its protein product is CASSPLGQGLGNQPQHF.

The V gene is TRBV7-9, the J gene TRBJ1-4; D possibly corresponds to TRBD1 (6 bases). V was shortened by 3 bases and J by 5 bases, with 22 bases between the two germline ends. The germline V gene has CDR1 SEHNR and CDR2 FQNEAQ (reference sequence). CDR3 length equals 18 residues. DNA of the CDR3: TGTGCCAGCAGCTTTAACCGGGACACTATCCTCGGGAATGAAAAACTGTTTTTT. Its protein product is CASSFNRDTILGNEKLFF.

The CDR3 reads CASRRDSNTGELFF. The DNA for the CDR3 is TGCGCCAGCAGACGAGATTCGAACACCGGGGAGCTGTTTTTT. V and J are TRBV5-1 and TRBJ2-2; no definite D call. The CDR3 loop spans 14 amino acids. The ends were cut back, 5 bases at V and 0 bases at J, with 8 bases in the middle. CDR1 is SGHRS, CDR2 YFSETQ, per germline. Supplemented by reference TRBV5-1 and TRBJ2-2, the full variable domain reads KAGVTQTPRYLIKTRGQQVTLSCSPISGHRSVSWYQQTPGQGLQFLFEYFSETQRNKGNFPGRFSGRQFSNSRSEMNVSTLELGDSALYLCASRRDSNTGELFFGEGSRLTVL.

V gene TRBV20-1 combines with J gene TRBJ2-7; 7 bases fit TRBD2. The CDR3 sequence is 14 residues long. The junction had 8 bases not matched to a gene; V was cut back by 3 bases and J by 3 bases. The germline V gene encodes CDR1 DFQATT and CDR2 SNEGSKA (reference sequence). The DNA of the CDR3 is TGCAGTGCTAGTAGACTAGCCCGTGGCTACGAGCAGTACTTC. It encodes CSASRLARGYEQYF.

V and J are TRBV7-9 and TRBJ2-3; 7 nucleotides match TRBD2. V shed 5 bases, J shed 4 bases, and the junction held 18 bases outside the gene matches. This CDR3 comprises 18 residues. Germline-derived CDR1 and CDR2 are SEHNR and FQNEAQ (reference sequence). CDR3 in DNA: TGTGCCAGCAGCCCGACCGTCGGCGGGGGTGTTTCGGCAGATACGCAGTATTTT. This encodes CASSPTVGGGVSADTQYF.

The V gene is TRBV6-5, the J gene TRBJ2-3, with D possibly being TRBD1 (6 bases). Germline lookup yields CDR1 MNHEY and CDR2 SVGAGI. Trimming left V 6 bases short and J 2 bases short, with 15 bases between. The CDR3 length is 15 residues. CDR3 sequence: CASRQGTYLTDTQYF. Written as DNA, the CDR3 is TGTGCCAGCAGACAGGGAACTTATCTCACAGATACGCAGTATTTT.

The chain links TRBV7-8 to TRBJ1-6, with D uncertain. The germline CDR1 and CDR2 sequences are SGHVS and FQNEAQ. Trimming left V 5 bases short and J 4 bases short, with 9 bases between. The CDR3 runs to 14 residues. The DNA for the CDR3 is TGTGCCAGCAGCCTTGACATGTATAATTCACCCCTCCACTTT. This gives the protein CASSLDMYNSPLHF.

This chain joins TRBV18 and TRBJ2-7; D perhaps matches TRBD2 (5 bases). The CDR3 contains 14 residues. From germline, CDR1 is KGHSH and CDR2 LQKENI. V was pared by 1 base and J by 2 bases, with 9 bases between. The CDR3 coding sequence is TGTGCCAGCTCACCACGCGTCGGGACCTACGAGCAGTACTTC. Residues: CASSPRVGTYEQYF. Supplemented by reference TRBV18 and TRBJ2-7, the full variable domain reads NAGVMQNPRHLVRRRGQEARLRCSPMKGHSHVYWYRQLPEEGLKFMVYLQKENIIDESGMPKERFSAEFPKEGPSILRIQQVVRGDSAAYFCASSPRVGTYEQYFGPGTRLTVT.

The rearrangement joins TRBV3-1 (or the pseudogene TRBV3-2) to TRBJ2-3; D call uncertain. The CDR3 loop spans 15 amino acids. The V end was cut by 1 base, the J end by 0 bases, with 8 bases between. Germline V gene lookup returns CDR1 LGHDT and CDR2 YNNKEL (reference sequence). CDR3 sequence reads: CASSQGVVSTDTQYF. The CDR3 nucleotides are TGTGCCAGCAGCCAAGGAGTCGTCAGCACAGATACGCAGTATTTT.

This chain uses TRBV18 with TRBJ1-1; TRBD1 aligns across 8 bases. The CDR3 is 16 residues long. After removal of 5 bases from V and 1 base from J, the junction contained 9 bases not matched to a gene. Germline V lookup: CDR1 KGHSH, CDR2 LQKENI. The CDR3 is CASSSGPDRENTEAFF. CDR3 DNA sequence: TGTGCCAGCTCATCCGGCCCGGACAGGGAGAACACTGAAGCTTTCTTT.

This sequence joins TRBV10-3 and TRBJ1-2, with D possibly being TRBD1 (5 bases). V lost 2 bases and J 4 bases, leaving 11 bases between the germline ends. From germline, CDR1 is ENHRY and CDR2 SYGVKD. This CDR3 spans 14 amino acids. The DNA of the CDR3 is TGTGCCATCAGTGAGCTAGGGGAGGGCTATGGCTACACCTTC. Translated: CAISELGEGYGYTF.

This clone was seen more than once but under ten times. This rearrangement joins TRBV3-1 (or the pseudogene TRBV3-2) to TRBJ1-2; weak D call: TRBD1 (5 bases). This CDR3 region has 15 residues. Germline V gene lookup returns CDR1 LGHDT and CDR2 YNNKEL (reference sequence). V was clipped by 0 bases and J by 5 bases, with 13 bases between them. The CDR3 coding sequence is TGTGCCAGCAGCCAAGAGCCCATCGGGGGTTATGGCTACACCTTC. It is translated as CASSQEPIGGYGYTF.

The gene calls are TRBV5-6 and TRBJ1-1; the match to TRBD1 covers 11 bases. Germline V lookup: CDR1 SGHDT, CDR2 YYEEEE. The CDR3 totals 17 residues. Trimming cost V 4 bases and J 1 base; bases outside gene matches: 9. Here the CDR3 DNA reads TGTGCCAGCAGCGGACAGGGGGCTTTCCCCCAGAACACTGAAGCTTTCTTT. Residues: CASSGQGAFPQNTEAFF.

The genes are TRBV7-9 and TRBJ2-7; D might be TRBD1 (6 bases). V was pared by 0 bases and J by 1 base, with 13 bases between. This CDR3 comprises 16 residues. Germline V gene sequence: CDR1 SEHNR, CDR2 FQNEAQ (reference sequence). This chain's CDR3 is CASSLASGTRSYEQYF. CDR3 nucleotide sequence: TGTGCCAGCAGCTTAGCTTCCGGGACAAGGTCCTACGAGCAGTACTTC.

The chain carries TRBV28 and TRBJ1-4; D is unclear. Germline V lookup: CDR1 MDHEN, CDR2 SYDVKM. The CDR3 covers 13 residues. Trimming took off 5 bases at V and 8 bases at J, with 12 bases between the two ends. In DNA form, the CDR3 reads TGTGCCAGCAGTGTTCTCCTAAAGGAAAAACTGTTTTTT. Protein sequence: CASSVLLKEKLFF.

The chain links TRBV5-4 to TRBJ2-3; 7 nucleotides match TRBD1. The CDR3 length is 17 residues. V lost 2 bases and J lost 0; bases outside the gene matches: 9. Germline V gene data show CDR1 as SGHNT and CDR2 as YYREEE (reference sequence). The CDR3 here is CASSLRVTGSSTDTQYF. The CDR3 DNA is TGTGCCAGCAGCTTAAGAGTGACAGGGTCTAGCACAGATACGCAGTATTTT. The full variable domain, its missing parts supplied by reference TRBV5-4 and TRBJ2-3, is ETGVTQSPTHLIKTRGQQVTLRCSSQSGHNTVSWYQQALGQGPQFIFQYYREEENGRGNFPPRFSGLQFPNYSSELNVNALELDDSALYLCASSLRVTGSSTDTQYFGPGTRLTVL.